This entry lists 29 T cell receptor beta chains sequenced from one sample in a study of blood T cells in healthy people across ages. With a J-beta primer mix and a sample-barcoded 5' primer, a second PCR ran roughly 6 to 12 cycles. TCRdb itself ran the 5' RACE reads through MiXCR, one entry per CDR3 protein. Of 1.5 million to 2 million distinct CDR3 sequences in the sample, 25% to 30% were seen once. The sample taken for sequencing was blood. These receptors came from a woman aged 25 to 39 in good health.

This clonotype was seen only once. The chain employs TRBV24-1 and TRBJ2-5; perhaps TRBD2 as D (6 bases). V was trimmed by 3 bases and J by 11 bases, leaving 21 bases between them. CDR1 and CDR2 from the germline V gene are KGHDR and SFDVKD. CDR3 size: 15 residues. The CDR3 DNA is TGTGCCACCAGTGATGCTCTTGATACCGGGGGTGAGCAGTACTTC. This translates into CATSDALDTGGEQYF.

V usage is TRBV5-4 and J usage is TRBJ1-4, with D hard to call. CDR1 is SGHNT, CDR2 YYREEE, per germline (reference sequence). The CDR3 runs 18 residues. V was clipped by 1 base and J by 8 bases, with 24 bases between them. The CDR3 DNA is TGTGCCAGCAGCTTGAGGCAAGGAGCACCTAGACGGAACGAAAAACTGTTTTTT. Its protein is CASSLRQGAPRRNEKLFF. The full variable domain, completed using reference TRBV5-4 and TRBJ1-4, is ETGVTQSPTHLIKTRGQQVTLRCSSQSGHNTVSWYQQALGQGPQFIFQYYREEENGRGNFPPRFSGLQFPNYSSELNVNALELDDSALYLCASSLRQGAPRRNEKLFFGSGTQLSVL.

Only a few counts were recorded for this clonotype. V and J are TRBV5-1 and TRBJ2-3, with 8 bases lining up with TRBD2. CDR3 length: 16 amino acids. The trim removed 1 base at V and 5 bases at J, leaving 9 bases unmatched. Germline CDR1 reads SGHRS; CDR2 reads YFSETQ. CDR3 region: CASSLNRSGGGDTQYF. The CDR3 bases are TGCGCCAGCAGCTTGAATCGGAGCGGGGGTGGAGATACGCAGTATTTT.

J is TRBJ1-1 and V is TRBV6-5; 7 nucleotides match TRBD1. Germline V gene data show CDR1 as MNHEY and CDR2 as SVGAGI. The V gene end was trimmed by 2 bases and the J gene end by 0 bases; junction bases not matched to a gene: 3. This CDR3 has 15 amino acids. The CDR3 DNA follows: TGTGCCAGCAGTTACCAGGGGACAGTGAACACTGAAGCTTTCTTT. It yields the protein CASSYQGTVNTEAFF.

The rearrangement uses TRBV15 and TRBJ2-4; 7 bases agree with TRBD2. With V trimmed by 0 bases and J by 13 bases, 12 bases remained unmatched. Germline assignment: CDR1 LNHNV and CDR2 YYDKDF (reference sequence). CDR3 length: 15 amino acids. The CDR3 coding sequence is TGTGCCACCAGCAGAGATCGGCTAGCGGTGGATGAGCAGTACTTC. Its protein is CATSRDRLAVDEQYF.

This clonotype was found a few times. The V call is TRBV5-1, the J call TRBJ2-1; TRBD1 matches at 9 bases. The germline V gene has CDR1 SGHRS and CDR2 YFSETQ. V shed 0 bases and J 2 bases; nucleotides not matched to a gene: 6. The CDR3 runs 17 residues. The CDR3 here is CASSLAKGTGPYNEQFF. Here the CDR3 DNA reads TGCGCCAGCAGCTTGGCCAAGGGGACAGGGCCCTACAATGAGCAGTTCTTC.

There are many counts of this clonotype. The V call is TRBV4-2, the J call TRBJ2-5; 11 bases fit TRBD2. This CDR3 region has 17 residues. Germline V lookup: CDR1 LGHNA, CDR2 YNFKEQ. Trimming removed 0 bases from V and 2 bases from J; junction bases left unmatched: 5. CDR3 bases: TGTGCCAGCAGCCAAGAAGGGACTAGCGGAAGACAAGAGACCCAGTACTTC. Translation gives CASSQEGTSGRQETQYF.

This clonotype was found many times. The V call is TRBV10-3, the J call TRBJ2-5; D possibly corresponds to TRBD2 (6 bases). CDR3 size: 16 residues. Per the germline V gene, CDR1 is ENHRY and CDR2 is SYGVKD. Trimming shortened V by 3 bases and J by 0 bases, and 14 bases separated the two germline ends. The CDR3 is CAISEGRDAYQETQYF. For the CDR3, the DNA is TGTGCCATCAGTGAAGGGCGGGACGCCTACCAAGAGACCCAGTACTTC.

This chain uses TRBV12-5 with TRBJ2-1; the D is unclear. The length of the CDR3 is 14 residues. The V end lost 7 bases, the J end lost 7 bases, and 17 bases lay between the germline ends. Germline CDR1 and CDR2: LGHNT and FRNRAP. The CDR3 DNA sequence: TGTGCTAGTGAACCCGACACTCCTCAGAATGAGCAGTTCTTC. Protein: CASEPDTPQNEQFF. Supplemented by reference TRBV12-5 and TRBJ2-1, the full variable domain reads DARVTQTPRHKVTEMGQEVTMRCQPILGHNTVFWYRQTMMQGLELLAYFRNRAPLDDSGMPKDRFSAEMPDATLATLKIQPSEPRDSAVYFCASEPDTPQNEQFFGPGTRLTVL.

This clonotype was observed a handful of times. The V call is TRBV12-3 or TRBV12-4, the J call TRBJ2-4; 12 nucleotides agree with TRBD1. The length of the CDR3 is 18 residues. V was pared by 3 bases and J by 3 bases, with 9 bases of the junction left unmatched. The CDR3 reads CASSLGQGATLGKNIQYF. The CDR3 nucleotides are TGTGCCAGCAGTTTGGGACAGGGGGCGACCTTAGGCAAAAACATTCAGTACTTC.

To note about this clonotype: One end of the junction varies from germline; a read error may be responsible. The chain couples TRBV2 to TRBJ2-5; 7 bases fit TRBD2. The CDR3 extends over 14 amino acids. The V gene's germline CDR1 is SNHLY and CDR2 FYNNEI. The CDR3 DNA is TGTGCCAGCAGCAGGAGCGGGACGGAAGAGACCCAGCACTTC. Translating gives CASSRSGTEETQHF.

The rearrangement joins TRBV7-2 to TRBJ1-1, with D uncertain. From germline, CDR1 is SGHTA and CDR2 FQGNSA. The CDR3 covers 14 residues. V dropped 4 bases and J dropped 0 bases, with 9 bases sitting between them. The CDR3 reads CASSSKLMNTEAFF. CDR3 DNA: TGTGCCAGCAGCTCTAAATTAATGAACACTGAAGCTTTCTTT.

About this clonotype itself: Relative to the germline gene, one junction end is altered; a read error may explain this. The CDR3 DNA follows: TGTGCCCGCAGCCGCTCCGTCGGGTACTCCTACGAGCAGTACTTC. Translating gives CARSRSVGYSYEQYF. The chain carries TRBV5-5 and TRBJ2-7; D not resolved. The CDR3 sequence is 15 residues long. Germline loops: CDR1 SGHKS, CDR2 YYEKEE (reference sequence).

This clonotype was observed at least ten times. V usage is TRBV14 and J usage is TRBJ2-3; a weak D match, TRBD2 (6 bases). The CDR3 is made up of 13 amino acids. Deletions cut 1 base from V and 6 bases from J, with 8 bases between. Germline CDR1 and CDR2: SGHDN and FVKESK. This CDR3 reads CASSQVGGDTQYF. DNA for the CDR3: TGTGCCAGCAGCCAAGTAGGAGGGGATACGCAGTATTTT.

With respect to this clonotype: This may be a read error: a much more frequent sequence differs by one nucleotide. This CDR3 is CASSLAPGSSYDEQFF. CDR3 coding DNA: TGTGCCAGCAGCTTAGCGCCAGGGAGCTCCTACGATGAGCAGTTCTTC. The chain uses TRBV7-2 and TRBJ2-1; either TRBD1 or TRBD2 may supply D (5 bases each). Germline CDR1 reads SGHTA; CDR2 reads FQGNSA. The CDR3 has 16 residues.

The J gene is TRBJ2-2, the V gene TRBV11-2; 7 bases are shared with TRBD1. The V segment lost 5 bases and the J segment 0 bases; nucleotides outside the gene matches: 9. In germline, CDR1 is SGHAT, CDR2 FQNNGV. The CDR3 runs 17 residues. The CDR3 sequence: CASSQPTGAPNTGELFF. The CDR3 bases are TGTGCCAGCAGCCAACCTACAGGGGCCCCGAACACCGGGGAGCTGTTTTTT.

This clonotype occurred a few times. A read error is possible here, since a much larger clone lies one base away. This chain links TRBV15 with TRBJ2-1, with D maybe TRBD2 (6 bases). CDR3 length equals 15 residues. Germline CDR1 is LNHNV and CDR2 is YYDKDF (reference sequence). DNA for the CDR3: TGTGCCGCCAGCAAAGACGTGGGGGGTTTTGTTGAGCAGTTCTTC. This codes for CAASKDVGGFVEQFF.

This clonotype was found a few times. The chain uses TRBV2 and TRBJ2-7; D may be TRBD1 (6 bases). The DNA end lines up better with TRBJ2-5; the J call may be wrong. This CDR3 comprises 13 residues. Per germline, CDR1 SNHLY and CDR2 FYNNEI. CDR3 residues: CASSPQGSGTQYF. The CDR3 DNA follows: TGTGCCAGCAGTCCACAGGGTTCGGGGACCCAGTACTTC.

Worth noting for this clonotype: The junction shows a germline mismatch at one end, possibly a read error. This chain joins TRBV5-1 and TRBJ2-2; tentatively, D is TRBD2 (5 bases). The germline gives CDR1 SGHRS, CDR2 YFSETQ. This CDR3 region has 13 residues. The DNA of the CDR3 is TGCGCCAGCAGCTCGCACGCTTCCGGGGAGCGGTTTTTT. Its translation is CASSSHASGERFF. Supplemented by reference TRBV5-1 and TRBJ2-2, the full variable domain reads KAGVTQTPRYLIKTRGQQVTLSCSPISGHRSVSWYQQTPGQGLQFLFEYFSETQRNKGNFPGRFSGRQFSNSRSEMNVSTLELGDSALYLCASSSHASGERFFGEGSRLTVL.

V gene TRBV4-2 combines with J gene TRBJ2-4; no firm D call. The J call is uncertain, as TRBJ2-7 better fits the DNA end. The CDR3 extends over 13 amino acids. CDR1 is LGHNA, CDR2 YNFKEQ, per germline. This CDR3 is CASSQDRTNEQYF. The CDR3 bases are TGTGCCAGCAGCCAAGATAGGACCAACGAGCAGTACTTC.

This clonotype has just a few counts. CDR3 residues: CASSEAEGIYGYTF. Here the CDR3 DNA reads TGTGCCAGCAGTGAAGCAGAAGGGATCTATGGCTACACCTTC. V is TRBV6-1 and J is TRBJ1-2; D unresolved. The V end lost 0 bases, the J end lost 4 bases, and 9 bases lay between the germline ends. Looked up from germline, CDR1 is MNHNS and CDR2 is SASEGT. The CDR3 runs to 14 residues.

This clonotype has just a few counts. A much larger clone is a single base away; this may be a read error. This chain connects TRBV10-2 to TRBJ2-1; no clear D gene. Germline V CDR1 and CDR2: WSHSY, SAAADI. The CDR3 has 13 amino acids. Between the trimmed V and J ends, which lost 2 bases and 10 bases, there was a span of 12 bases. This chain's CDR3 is CASSEGRSYEQFF. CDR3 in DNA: TGCGCCAGCAGTGAGGGCCGCTCCTACGAGCAGTTCTTC.

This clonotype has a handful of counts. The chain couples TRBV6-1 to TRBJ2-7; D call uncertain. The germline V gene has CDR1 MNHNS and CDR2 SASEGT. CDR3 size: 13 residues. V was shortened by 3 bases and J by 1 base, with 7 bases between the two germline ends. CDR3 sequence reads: CASSEYRSYEQYF. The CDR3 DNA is TGTGCCAGCAGTGAGTACAGATCCTACGAGCAGTACTTC.

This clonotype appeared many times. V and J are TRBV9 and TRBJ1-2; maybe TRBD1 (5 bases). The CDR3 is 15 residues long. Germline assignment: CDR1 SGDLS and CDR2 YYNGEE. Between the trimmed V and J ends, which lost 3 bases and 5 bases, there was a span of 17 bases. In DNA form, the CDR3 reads TGTGCCAGCAGCGGCGAACCGGGACGGAAATATGGCTACACCTTC. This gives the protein CASSGEPGRKYGYTF.

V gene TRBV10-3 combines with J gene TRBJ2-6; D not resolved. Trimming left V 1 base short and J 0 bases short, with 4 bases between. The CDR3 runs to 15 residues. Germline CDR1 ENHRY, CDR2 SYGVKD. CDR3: CAISEWSSGANVLTF. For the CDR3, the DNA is TGTGCCATCAGTGAGTGGAGCTCTGGGGCCAACGTCCTGACTTTC.

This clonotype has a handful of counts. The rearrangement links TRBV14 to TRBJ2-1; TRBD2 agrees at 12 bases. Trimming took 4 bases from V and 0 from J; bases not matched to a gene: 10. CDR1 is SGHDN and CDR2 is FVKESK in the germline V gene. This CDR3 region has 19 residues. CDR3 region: CASSLTGTSGLSSYNEQFF. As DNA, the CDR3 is TGTGCCAGCAGCCTTACCGGGACTAGCGGGCTCAGCTCCTACAATGAGCAGTTCTTC. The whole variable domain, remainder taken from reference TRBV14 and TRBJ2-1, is EAGVTQFPSHSVIEKGQTVTLRCDPISGHDNLYWYRRVMGKEIKFLLHFVKESKQDESGMPNNRFLAERTGGTYSTLKVQPAELEDSGVYFCASSLTGTSGLSSYNEQFFGPGTRLTVL.

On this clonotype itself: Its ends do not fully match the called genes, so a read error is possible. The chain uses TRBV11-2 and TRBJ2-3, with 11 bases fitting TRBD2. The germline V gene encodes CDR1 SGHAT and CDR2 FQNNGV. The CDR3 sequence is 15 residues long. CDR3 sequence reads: CVSTQSLAGENTQYF. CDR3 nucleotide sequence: TGTGTCAGCACCCAATCACTAGCGGGAGAGAATACGCAGTATTTT.

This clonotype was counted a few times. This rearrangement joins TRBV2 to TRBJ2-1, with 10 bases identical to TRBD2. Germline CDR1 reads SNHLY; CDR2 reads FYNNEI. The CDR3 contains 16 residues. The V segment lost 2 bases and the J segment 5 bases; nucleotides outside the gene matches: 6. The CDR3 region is CASSEPGLARDNEQFF. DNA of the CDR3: TGTGCCAGCAGTGAACCGGGACTAGCGAGGGACAATGAGCAGTTCTTC.

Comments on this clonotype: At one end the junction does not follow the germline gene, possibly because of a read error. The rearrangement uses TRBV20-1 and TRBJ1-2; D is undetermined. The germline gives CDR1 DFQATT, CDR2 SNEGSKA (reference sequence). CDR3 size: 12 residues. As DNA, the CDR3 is TGCAGTGCTAGAGATCCTAACTGTGGCTACACCTTC. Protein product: CSARDPNCGYTF.